These T cell receptor beta chains were read from a single sample in a study of T cells after yellow fever vaccination. TCRdb analysed the 5' RACE reads with MiXCR anew, one entry per CDR3 protein. The sample lists about 330,000 distinct CDR3 sequences; roughly 4.3% were seen once. This sample comprised PBMCs, obtained 5 days after the yellow fever booster vaccination. The receptors stem from a man in his late teens or twenties who received the YFV17D yellow fever vaccine. The CDR3 runs from the conserved cysteine through the conserved F or W. A D gene is named only where the DNA matches it firmly. Not all rows give a size; the values are once, few, many and, for expanded clones, a class.

d_call: TRBD1
j_call: TRBJ1-2
v_call: TRBV6-5
clone_size: -
cdr3_aa: CASSYLDSVTGSEGYTF
cdr3_nt: TGTGCCAGCAGTTACCTCGACTCGGTGACAGGGTCGGAGGGCTACACCTTC

d_call: -
j_call: TRBJ2-2
v_call: TRBV5-1
clone_size: many
cdr3_aa: CASSSGLSNTGELFF
cdr3_nt: TGCGCCAGCAGCTCCGGGCTGTCGAACACCGGGGAGCTGTTTTTT

d_call: -
j_call: TRBJ2-5
v_call: TRBV5-5
clone_size: few
cdr3_aa: CASSFSPESETQYF
cdr3_nt: TGTGCCAGCAGCTTTAGCCCAGAGTCAGAGACCCAGTACTTC

d_call: -
j_call: TRBJ1-2
v_call: TRBV28
clone_size: -
cdr3_aa: CASSSGDHYGYTF
cdr3_nt: TGTGCCAGCAGTTCCGGGGATCATTATGGCTACACCTTC

d_call: TRBD2
j_call: TRBJ2-2
v_call: TRBV7-3
clone_size: few
cdr3_aa: CASSPLAGGAGELFF
cdr3_nt: TGTGCCAGCAGTCCCCTAGCGGGGGGGGCCGGGGAGCTGTTTTTT

d_call: TRBD2
j_call: TRBJ2-5
v_call: TRBV2
clone_size: -
cdr3_aa: CASRWTSGQETQYF
cdr3_nt: TGTGCCAGCCGATGGACTAGCGGGCAAGAGACCCAGTACTTC

d_call: -
j_call: TRBJ1-1
v_call: TRBV29-1
clone_size: -
cdr3_aa: CSVAGTTLGTEAFF
cdr3_nt: TGCAGCGTTGCTGGCACTACATTAGGGACTGAAGCTTTCTTT

d_call: -
j_call: TRBJ2-5
v_call: TRBV6-6
clone_size: many
cdr3_aa: CASSALTGRETQYF
cdr3_nt: TGTGCCAGCAGTGCTCTCACAGGGAGAGAGACCCAGTACTTC

d_call: -
j_call: TRBJ1-2
v_call: TRBV20-1
clone_size: few
cdr3_aa: CSARADSLGYTF
cdr3_nt: TGCAGTGCGAGAGCCGACTCCCTTGGCTACACCTTC

d_call: TRBD2
j_call: TRBJ2-5
v_call: TRBV20-1
clone_size: -
cdr3_aa: CSARGLSLAGIQETQYF
cdr3_nt: TGCAGTGCTAGAGGACTCTCACTAGCGGGGATACAAGAGACCCAGTACTTC

d_call: -
j_call: TRBJ2-1
v_call: TRBV29-1
clone_size: many
cdr3_aa: CSVAGSTRNNEQFF
cdr3_nt: TGCAGCGTGGCCGGGAGCACTAGGAACAATGAGCAGTTCTTC

d_call: -
j_call: TRBJ2-1
v_call: TRBV6-2/TRBV6-3
clone_size: -
cdr3_aa: CASEDPGMRNEQFF
cdr3_nt: TGTGCCAGCGAGGACCCAGGGATGAGGAATGAGCAGTTCTTC

d_call: -
j_call: TRBJ1-2
v_call: TRBV20-1
clone_size: few
cdr3_aa: CSARIGQSGYTF
cdr3_nt: TGCAGTGCTAGGATAGGACAGTCGGGCTACACCTTC

d_call: -
j_call: TRBJ2-5
v_call: TRBV4-3
clone_size: -
cdr3_aa: CASSQDHRETQYF
cdr3_nt: TGCGCCAGCAGCCAAGACCACCGAGAGACCCAGTACTTC

d_call: -
j_call: TRBJ1-2
v_call: TRBV28
clone_size: many
cdr3_aa: CASSFLLGNYGYTF
cdr3_nt: TGTGCCAGCAGTTTTTTGTTGGGCAACTATGGCTACACCTTC

d_call: TRBD1
j_call: TRBJ2-3
v_call: TRBV9
clone_size: many
cdr3_aa: CASSATGTVSLVTDTQYF
cdr3_nt: TGTGCCAGCAGCGCCACCGGGACAGTATCTCTGGTCACAGATACGCAGTATTTT

d_call: -
j_call: TRBJ2-5
v_call: TRBV6-5
clone_size: -
cdr3_aa: CASSLPGHQETQYF
cdr3_nt: TGTGCCAGCAGTCTACCGGGACACCAAGAGACCCAGTACTTC

d_call: -
j_call: TRBJ2-3
v_call: TRBV18
clone_size: -
cdr3_aa: CASSPDETDTQYF
cdr3_nt: TGTGCCAGCTCACCAGACGAAACAGATACGCAGTATTTT

d_call: TRBD1
j_call: TRBJ1-5
v_call: TRBV19
clone_size: few
cdr3_aa: CASSTRGRGLQPQHF
cdr3_nt: TGTGCCAGTAGTACGAGGGGGCGAGGTCTTCAGCCCCAGCATTTT

d_call: -
j_call: TRBJ1-5
v_call: TRBV3-1
clone_size: few
cdr3_aa: CASSQWGEPQHF
cdr3_nt: TGTGCCAGCAGCCAGTGGGGTGAACCCCAGCATTTT

d_call: TRBD2
j_call: TRBJ2-3
v_call: TRBV12-3/TRBV12-4
clone_size: few
cdr3_aa: CASSLGGGTTDTQYF
cdr3_nt: TGTGCCAGCAGTTTAGGGGGGGGGACCACAGATACGCAGTATTTT

d_call: -
j_call: TRBJ2-1
v_call: TRBV6-2/TRBV6-3
clone_size: few
cdr3_aa: CATLMDLYNEQFF
cdr3_nt: TGTGCCACCTTAATGGATCTCTACAATGAGCAGTTCTTC

d_call: TRBD1
j_call: TRBJ2-5
v_call: TRBV5-1
clone_size: few
cdr3_aa: CASSLRDRGQETQYF
cdr3_nt: TGCGCCAGCAGCTTGAGGGACAGGGGCCAAGAGACCCAGTACTTC

d_call: -
j_call: TRBJ1-2
v_call: TRBV12-3/TRBV12-4
clone_size: -
cdr3_aa: CASSLGTDQIHTF
cdr3_nt: TGTGCCAGCAGTTTGGGAACAGACCAGATCCACACCTTC

d_call: TRBD1
j_call: TRBJ1-4
v_call: TRBV5-1
clone_size: few
cdr3_aa: CASSGGTGKEKLFF
cdr3_nt: TGCGCCAGCAGCGGGGGGACAGGGAAGGAAAAACTGTTTTTT

d_call: -
j_call: TRBJ2-2
v_call: TRBV5-1
clone_size: many
cdr3_aa: CASSAGTGTGELFF
cdr3_nt: TGCGCCAGCAGCGCCGGGACTGGCACCGGGGAGCTGTTTTTT

d_call: -
j_call: TRBJ1-1
v_call: TRBV30
clone_size: few
cdr3_aa: CAWIKEGNTEAFF
cdr3_nt: TGTGCCTGGATAAAGGAGGGGAACACTGAAGCTTTCTTT